This T cell receptor beta chain was recovered during a study of cytomegalovirus exposure and HLA in healthy donors. The study's findings and limits: Association of a missense DCLRE1C variant with TCR beta V- and J-gene trimming was reported in a later analysis. Whilst most TCR sequences proved rare, a subset of public TCRs occurred across many donors.

Regarding this clone: Its target is unknown.

In the PCR, 60 Vbeta and 13 Jbeta primers were used. The table came from immunoSEQ multiplex PCR; TCRdb's copy has only in-frame clones and leaves some out. The sample carries about 150,000 clones, around three quarters recorded once. This TCR was sampled from a man between 35 and 55 years old in good health and CMV-seronegative. Sequenced: PBMCs.

Here the CDR3 reads CASSLAGDRGDEQYF. CDR3 nucleotides: TGTGCCAGCAGCTTAGCGGGGGACAGGGGCGACGAGCAGTACTTC. J is TRBJ2-7 and V is TRBV7-9; 10 bases are a match to TRBD1. After removal of 0 bases from V and 5 bases from J, the junction contained 4 bases not matched to a gene. This CDR3 has 15 residues. CDR1 SEHNR and CDR2 FQNEAQ come from the germline V gene (reference sequence). Together with reference TRBV7-9 and TRBJ2-7, the CDR3 gives the full variable domain: DTGVSQNPRHKITKRGQNVTFRCDPISEHNRLYWYRQTLGQGPEFLTYFQNEAQLEKSRLLSDRFSAERPKGSFSTLEIQRTEQGDSAMYLCASSLAGDRGDEQYFGPGTRLTVT.